The rows below give T cell receptor beta chains drawn from one sample of a study of blood T cell repertoires in COVID-19. Here immunoSEQ multiplex PCR was the method, and the copy in TCRdb shows in-frame clones only, minus some. The table records 240,000 or so clones, about 73% of them present only once. The sample taken for sequencing was peripheral blood. The receptor source for this set is a woman aged 80 or over with acute or convalescent COVID-19. Both conserved end residues are part of each CDR3. The D gene is left open where the match is weak. Size is omitted from some rows. Given values are once, few, many or a class for expanded clones.

TRBV6-1,TRBD2,NA,TRBJ2-1,TGTGCCAGCAGTGATGGACTAGGGATGAGTTCATCGAAGCAGTTCTTC,CASSDGLGMSSSKQFF
TRBV19,TRBD1,NA,TRBJ1-1,TGTGCCAGTAGTATAGGAAGGTCCAGGGGGAAATATAAGAACACTGAAGCTTTCTTT,CASSIGRSRGKYKNTEAFF
TRBV7-9,TRBD1,few,TRBJ2-7,TGTGCCAGCAGCTTACAGAGGACAGGTCCCAACGAGCAGTACTTC,CASSLQRTGPNEQYF
TRBV6-5,TRBD1,NA,TRBJ1-2,TGTGCCAGCAGAAATACAGGGGGCTATGGCTACACCTTC,CASRNTGGYGYTF
TRBV11-2,NA,NA,TRBJ2-2,TGTGCCAGCAGCTTGGGAATAGGGGAAATCGGTGGCACCGGGGAGCTGTTTTTT,CASSLGIGEIGGTGELFF
TRBV29-1,TRBD2,NA,TRBJ2-5,TGCAGCGTTGAAGCGCGGGGGGCCGCAGAGACCCAGTACTTC,CSVEARGAAETQYF
TRBV27,TRBD1,NA,TRBJ1-6,TGTGCCAGCAGCGGACAGGGGGCAACGGGGACACCCCTCCACTTT,CASSGQGATGTPLHF
TRBV6-5,NA,NA,TRBJ1-1,TGTGCCAGCAGTTCTGACACTGAAGCTTTCTTT,CASSSDTEAFF
TRBV7-7,NA,NA,TRBJ2-2,TGTGCCAGCAGCCAGCAGGGCCCTCCTAACACCGGGGAGCTGTTTTTT,CASSQQGPPNTGELFF
TRBV19,TRBD1,once,TRBJ1-5,TGTGCCAGTAGTAGGGAGGACAGGGGGGAGTATGGCAATCAGCCCCAGCATTTT,CASSREDRGEYGNQPQHF
TRBV5-1,TRBD2,NA,TRBJ2-7,TGCGCCAGCAGCTTGGAGCTAGCGGGAGTTAGGGAGCAGTACTTC,CASSLELAGVREQYF
TRBV25-1,TRBD1,NA,TRBJ2-2,TGTGCCAGCAGAGGGCAGGGGGCTTTCGGGGAGCTGTTTTTT,CASRGQGAFGELFF
TRBV6-2/TRBV6-3,NA,NA,TRBJ2-3,TGTGCCAGCAGCCCACAGGGTTTATCTGCAGATACGCAGTATTTT,CASSPQGLSADTQYF
TRBV5-1,TRBD1,NA,TRBJ1-1,TGCGCCACCACTGAGCCGACAGGGATCGCTTTCTTT,CATTEPTGIAFF
TRBV7-9,NA,NA,TRBJ1-1,TGTGCCAGCAACCCGCGGGGCAGTGGGCGGGAAGGCACTGAAGCTTTCTTT,CASNPRGSGREGTEAFF
TRBV5-6,NA,few,TRBJ2-2,TGTGCCAGCAGCTTGAGGGAGAGTACCGGGGAGCTGTTTTTT,CASSLRESTGELFF
TRBV7-2,TRBD2,NA,TRBJ2-5,TGTGCCAGCAGCTTAGGACTAGCACTAGAGACCCAGTACTTC,CASSLGLALETQYF
TRBV15,NA,NA,TRBJ1-6,TGTGCCACCAGCAGAGATCCCGGGGATAATTCACCCCTCCACTTT,CATSRDPGDNSPLHF
TRBV12-3/TRBV12-4,NA,NA,TRBJ1-5,TGTGCCAGCAGGCCAGGGGTCCGACAGCCCCAGCATTTT,CASRPGVRQPQHF
TRBV2,NA,NA,TRBJ2-7,TGTGCCAGCAGCGGGACATTAGCCTACGAGCAGTACTTC,CASSGTLAYEQYF
TRBV14,NA,once,TRBJ1-1,TGTGCCAGCAGTCTACAGGAGAACACTGAAGCTTTCTTT,CASSLQENTEAFF
TRBV6-5,TRBD1,once,TRBJ1-2,TGTGCCAGCAGATTACAGGGGGACCCCGATGGCTACACCTTC,CASRLQGDPDGYTF
TRBV5-6,TRBD2,NA,TRBJ2-5,TGTGCCAGCAGCTTGGGACTAGCGGGAGGCGTGGAGACCCAGTACTTC,CASSLGLAGGVETQYF
TRBV4-1,TRBD1,NA,TRBJ1-5,TGCGCCAGCAGCCAAGAGTTCAGGGGGAGCAATCAGCCCCAGCATTTT,CASSQEFRGSNQPQHF
TRBV27,NA,NA,TRBJ1-1,TGTGCCAGCAGTCTACGCAGGGAGGGCACTGAAGCTTTCTTT,CASSLRREGTEAFF
TRBV6-4,NA,NA,TRBJ1-1,TGTGCCAGCAGTGGGAGGGCAGCTACCAACACTGAAGCTTTCTTT,CASSGRAATNTEAFF
TRBV29-1,NA,NA,TRBJ1-4,TGCAGCGTTCGGGAGTCAACTAATGAAAAACTGTTTTTT,CSVRESTNEKLFF
TRBV24-1,NA,NA,TRBJ2-3,TGTGCCACCAGTGCCCCTAACACAGATACGCAGTATTTT,CATSAPNTDTQYF
TRBV2,NA,once,TRBJ2-7,TGTGCCAGCGGACAGTCGGCCTACGAGCAGTACTTC,CASGQSAYEQYF
TRBV2,TRBD1,few,TRBJ2-7,TGTGCCAGCTCTCCGGAGGCCAAGGGGGCGTCCGAGCAGTACTTC,CASSPEAKGASEQYF
TRBV15,NA,NA,TRBJ1-2,TGTGCCACCAGCAGTGAACAGACGTATGGCTACACCTTC,CATSSEQTYGYTF
TRBV30,NA,NA,TRBJ2-1,TGTGCCTGGACGGTCTACAATGAGCAGTTCTTC,CAWTVYNEQFF
TRBV12-3/TRBV12-4,NA,NA,TRBJ1-5,TGTGCCAGCAGTTTGAGCGGCAATCAGCCCCAGCATTTT,CASSLSGNQPQHF
TRBV5-1,TRBD1,NA,TRBJ2-2,TGCGCCAGCAGCAGGGACAGGGGTCGGAACGGGGAGCTGTTTTTT,CASSRDRGRNGELFF
TRBV7-2,TRBD2,NA,TRBJ2-7,TGTGCCAGCAGCTTATCGGGGGGGCGCGGCGAGCAGTACTTC,CASSLSGGRGEQYF
TRBV25-1,TRBD1,NA,TRBJ1-4,TGTGCCAGCAGGGGGGGGTACCGGGACAGGAGACTGTTTTTT,CASRGGYRDRRLFF
TRBV6-5,NA,few,TRBJ1-5,TGTGCCAGCAGTTACCGCGGCAATCAGCCCCAGCATTTT,CASSYRGNQPQHF